The 7 T cell receptor beta chains presented below share a single source sample, sequenced in a study of shared clonotypes between healthy human individuals. The data were produced by immunoSEQ multiplex PCR, yet TCRdb's version contains in-frame clones alone and is incomplete. The sample records 900,000 to 1,200,000 clones, about four fifths being singletons. The sequencing input was memory CD4+ T cells from PBMCs. The subset: CD45RA-negative fraction. These receptors originate from a man between 18 and 35 years old in good health. Some clones in this sample may be carry-over from other donors' samples.

The J gene is TRBJ2-7, the V gene TRBV4-2, with D unresolved. The CDR3 is made up of 17 amino acids. V lost 0 bases, J lost 5 bases, and 20 bases lay in between. CDR1 is LGHNA and CDR2 is YNFKEQ in the germline V gene. CDR3 protein: CASSQEFGQNPTHEQYF. The CDR3 DNA sequence: TGTGCCAGCAGCCAAGAATTTGGGCAGAACCCCACCCACGAGCAGTACTTC.

This clone was observed a single time. The chain joins TRBV7-2 to TRBJ2-3; TRBD2 agrees at 9 bases. Looked up from germline, CDR1 is SGHTA and CDR2 is FQGNSA. V dropped 5 bases and J dropped 4; count of bases not matched to a gene: 7. The CDR3 runs 15 residues. DNA of the CDR3: TGTGCCAGCAGCCGTTTAGCGGGAGACGCAGATACGCAGTATTTT. It specifies CASSRLAGDADTQYF.

As concerns this clone: This CDR3 is also generated by other DNA sequences in the sample. The chain recombines TRBV29-1 with TRBJ2-3; TRBD2 is a possible D gene (6 bases). Trimming took 3 bases from V and 4 from J, leaving 14 bases between them. Germline lookup yields CDR1 SQVTM and CDR2 ANQGSEA. The CDR3 consists of 14 residues. CDR3 loop: CSVEGGTGADTQYF. CDR3 in DNA: TGCAGCGTTGAGGGCGGGACCGGGGCAGATACGCAGTATTTT.

The rearrangement joins TRBV27 to TRBJ2-5; D might be TRBD2 (5 bases). In germline, CDR1 is MNHEY, CDR2 SMNVEV (reference sequence). Trimming took 7 bases from V and 5 from J, leaving 17 bases between them. The CDR3 has 14 residues. The CDR3 nucleotides read TGTGCCAGCAAGCAAGGGTTTGTAGCGGAGACCCAGTACTTC. This codes for CASKQGFVAETQYF.

The rearrangement links TRBV19 to TRBJ2-5; D may be TRBD1 or TRBD2 (5 bases each). The CDR3 has 16 residues. Germline CDR1 LNHDA, CDR2 SQIVND (reference sequence). The V end was cut by 6 bases, the J end by 1 base, with 18 bases between. The CDR3 bases are TGTGCCAGTAGCGCTAGGAGGACGGGGCCCCAAGAGACCCAGTACTTC. It translates to CASSARRTGPQETQYF.

The V call is TRBV29-1, the J call TRBJ2-1; D gene unclear. From germline, CDR1 is SQVTM and CDR2 ANQGSEA. The CDR3 spans 12 residues. Trimming pared 6 bases from V and 3 bases from J, leaving 9 bases between. CDR3 sequence (DNA): TGCAGCGTCCGACGAAGCTACAATGAGCAGTTCTTC. Translation: CSVRRSYNEQFF.

Only a few counts were recorded for this clone. The chain combines TRBV28 with TRBJ2-1; TRBD2 matches at 15 bases. Trimming removed 7 bases from V and 9 bases from J; junction bases left unmatched: 13. CDR3 size: 17 residues. Germline V CDR1 and CDR2: MDHEN, SYDVKM. The DNA of the CDR3 is TGTGCCAGCAAAACTTCCGGGACTAGCGGGAGGTTGGCTGAGCAGTTCTTC. Protein: CASKTSGTSGRLAEQFF.